The sample holds one count of the clone carrying this TCR beta chain. The table came from immunoSEQ multiplex PCR; TCRdb's copy has only in-frame clones and leaves some out. This table has 650,000 to 800,000 clones, over 80% appearing once. This sample was taken from a study of blood T cell repertoires in COVID-19. The wider study: The study drew acute and convalescent COVID-19 samples from the United States, Italy and Spain. Sample material is recorded as cDNA or gDNA derived from T cells, B-cell-depleted T cells, or PBMCs.

Germline loops: CDR1 LNHDA, CDR2 SQIVND (reference sequence). V lost 6 bases and J 7 bases, leaving 13 bases between the germline ends. This CDR3 region has 13 residues. The source is a woman younger than 30 with acute or convalescent COVID-19. The sample consisted of peripheral blood. The chain joins TRBV19 to TRBJ1-5; D gene unclear. The CDR3 DNA sequence: TGTGCCAGTAGGTCTCAAACTAGGCAGCCCCAGCATTTT. It yields the protein CASRSQTRQPQHF.